This T cell receptor beta chain emerged from a study of a mutant IDH1 vaccine in newly diagnosed glioma. The table came from immunoSEQ multiplex PCR; TCRdb's copy has only in-frame clones and leaves some out. Of 60,000 to 85,000 clones listed, more than 65% are singletons. Time point meaning: baseline, week 1 (first vaccination visit). Noted treatment: pre-vaccination baseline after standard-of-care therapy. The sample was PBMCs, taken from a glioma patient treated with radiotherapy, temozolomide or both. The clonotype originates from a man between 45 and 60 years old with glioma.

Written as DNA, the CDR3 is TGTGCCAGCAGTCCGAAGGGGGCTCCTGAAAACATTCAGTACTTC. Protein product: CASSPKGAPENIQYF. The rearrangement uses TRBV5-6 and TRBJ2-4, with TRBD1 matching 7 bases. Looked up from germline, CDR1 is SGHDT and CDR2 is YYEEEE. V lost 5 bases, J lost 5 bases, and 10 bases stayed unmatched. The length of the CDR3 is 15 residues.